This TCR beta chain was documented in a study of vaccination effects on CD4 cells after COVID-19. About the study: The median interval between the second dose and post-vaccine sampling was 72 days.

The assay was immunoSEQ multiplex PCR, and TCRdb's table has in-frame clones only and misses some. The sample shows roughly 30,000 clones, 55% to 85% of them seen only once. In regard to this clone: Its target is unknown.

The germline V and J ends were trimmed by 6 bases and 5 bases, with 13 bases remaining between them. This CDR3 has 13 amino acids. Germline assignment: CDR1 SNHLY and CDR2 FYNNEI. Sequencing in the ViraFEST assay came after antigen-specific CD4+ T cells had been expanded with viral peptide pools, which were used to stimulate PBMC. It was after 10 days of culture that CD4+ T cells were isolated. Participants were vaccinated with two doses of either the BNT162b2 or mRNA-1273 vaccine. Study-level points and caveats: Pronounced clonal contraction occurred in clones induced by infection and by vaccine late after vaccination.

The chain employs TRBV2 and TRBJ2-5, with D possibly TRBD1 on 6 matching bases. This sequence originates from a human donor who received a COVID-19 vaccine. Material: CD4+ T cells from PBMCs cultured with HCoV-NL63 spike peptides, obtained after COVID-19 vaccination. The CDR3 DNA follows: TGTGCCAGCAGGACAGGACACGGGGAGACCCAGTACTTC. This codes for CASRTGHGETQYF.